The rows below give T cell receptor beta chains drawn from one sample of a study of lymphopenia after photon versus proton radiotherapy. Only in-frame clones appear in the TCRdb table, and some are missing; sequencing was by immunoSEQ multiplex PCR. The sample includes tens of thousands of clones, around 83% of them seen just once. Sequenced material: peripheral blood, taken from a patient treated with photon-based radiotherapy. The receptors come from a man aged 45-65 years with gastric cancer. The CDR3 runs from the conserved cysteine through the conserved F or W.

V gene,J gene,CDR3 protein
TRBV29-1,TRBJ1-4,CSASRNEKLFF
TRBV9,TRBJ1-4,CASSYLGGRSEKLFF
TRBV7-8,TRBJ2-7,CASSNPWDRGAYEQYF
TRBV7-9,TRBJ2-1,CASSLSGVGNEQFF
TRBV6-6,TRBJ2-7,CASNGNRAYEQYF
TRBV21-1,TRBJ1-2,CASSKWVAGEKGYTF
TRBV18,TRBJ2-1,CASSDRSSYNEQFF
TRBV2,TRBJ2-7,CASSEASGEYEQYF
TRBV4-3,TRBJ2-1,CASSQGGRKYNEQFF
TRBV4-1,TRBJ1-1,CASSLGRENTEAFF
TRBV27,TRBJ2-5,CASSTVGQEETQYF
TRBV6-5,TRBJ1-1,CASRPRGGGVTEAFF
TRBV19,TRBJ1-4,CASSIAGDGEKLFF
TRBV6-5,TRBJ2-7,CASSYTGFEQYF
TRBV5-4,TRBJ2-1,CASRPDPSNEQFF
TRBV6-1,TRBJ1-5,CASSAKGTGYTYQPQHF
TRBV19,TRBJ2-7,CASSISRHREQYF
TRBV4-2,TRBJ1-1,CASSHPPDRIMNTEAFF
TRBV6-5,TRBJ1-5,CASSYSSGTGGQPQHF
TRBV28,TRBJ1-2,CASAFTWGGGYTF
TRBV19,TRBJ2-7,CASSIQGAVYEQYF
TRBV6-5,TRBJ2-7,CASSYSGSYEQYF
TRBV11-2,TRBJ1-1,CASSRDRGLTEAFF
TRBV5-5,TRBJ2-1,CASSLGRGKFF
TRBV4-1,TRBJ2-7,CASSQGGVGVSYEQYF
TRBV7-7,TRBJ2-1,CASSLRILAGDHNEQFF
TRBV7-9,TRBJ1-1,CASSSLDRGAFF
TRBV6-6,TRBJ1-5,CASSSEQGDRNQPQHF
TRBV4-2,TRBJ2-3,CASSEWTGSTDTQYF
TRBV9,TRBJ2-3,CASSANRQVSTDTQYF
TRBV27,TRBJ2-2,CASRAGTGVPGELFF
TRBV7-2,TRBJ1-1,CASSLVPGQGEAFF
TRBV7-9,TRBJ2-2,CASSIRGTANTGELFF
TRBV27,TRBJ2-7,CASSPRDREWAYEQYF
TRBV27,TRBJ1-1,CASSAQGVDTEAFF
TRBV7-6,TRBJ1-2,CASSSDRGESGYTF
TRBV7-8,TRBJ2-7,CASSLETSARQYF
TRBV7-9,TRBJ2-7,CASSLALRGSPYEQYF
TRBV2,TRBJ2-1,CASSERRSSYNEQFF